A single sample gave rise to the 25 T cell receptor beta chains below, sequenced in a study of cytomegalovirus exposure and HLA in healthy donors. TCRdb's copy holds only in-frame clones and misses some; the assay was immunoSEQ multiplex PCR. The sample lists around 300,000 clones; around 90% were seen once. The material sequenced was PBMCs. The receptors stem from a woman aged 30 to 39 in good health and CMV-seropositive.

The V and J genes are TRBV5-1 and TRBJ2-7; D is ambiguous. The CDR3 has 14 residues. The germline V gene has CDR1 SGHRS and CDR2 YFSETQ. V dropped 1 base and J dropped 0 bases, with 8 bases sitting between them. This chain's CDR3 is CASSLTENSYEQYF. CDR3 in DNA: TGCGCCAGCAGCTTGACTGAGAACTCCTACGAGCAGTACTTC.

The chain uses TRBV7-6 and TRBJ2-3; tentative D call: TRBD2 (5 bases). Trimming left V 5 bases short and J 0 bases short, with 12 bases between. The CDR3 extends over 15 amino acids. Germline CDR1 SGHVS, CDR2 FNYEAQ. The CDR3 DNA is TGTGCCAGCAGCCTATTGGAGGCTAGCACAGATACGCAGTATTTT. This translates into CASSLLEASTDTQYF.

V usage is TRBV7-2 and J usage is TRBJ1-3; tentatively, D is TRBD1 (6 bases). CDR1 SGHTA and CDR2 FQGNSA come from the germline V gene. The length of the CDR3 is 16 residues. Trimming removed 3 bases at V and 3 bases at J, with 15 bases between. For the CDR3, the DNA is TGTGCCAGCAGCTTTAGGGGGGGCGCATATGGAAACACCATATATTTT. Translating gives CASSFRGGAYGNTIYF.

The chain is built from TRBV28 and TRBJ2-2; D gene unclear. Germline CDR1 and CDR2: MDHEN and SYDVKM. Trimming pared 5 bases from V and 4 bases from J, leaving 11 bases between. CDR3 length equals 14 residues. Here the CDR3 reads CASSAGSGTGELFF. For the CDR3, the DNA is TGTGCCAGCAGTGCAGGTTCGGGCACCGGGGAGCTGTTTTTT.

The chain joins TRBV15 to TRBJ2-1; 11 nucleotides match TRBD1. The CDR3 consists of 15 residues. V dropped 5 bases and J dropped 6; count of bases not matched to a gene: 6. The germline CDR1 and CDR2 sequences are LNHNV and YYDKDF (reference sequence). The CDR3 nucleotides read TGTGCCACCAGCTACCGGGACAGGGGGTTCAATGAGCAGTTCTTC. It codes for CATSYRDRGFNEQFF.

This clone has more than one count but fewer than ten. The V call is TRBV2, the J call TRBJ2-7; 9 bases align to TRBD2. Trimming cost V 0 bases and J 1 base; bases outside gene matches: 4. CDR3 size: 16 residues. Germline V gives CDR1 SNHLY, CDR2 FYNNEI. This CDR3 reads CASSEAGLASSYEQYF. The CDR3 bases are TGTGCCAGCAGTGAAGCTGGACTAGCGAGTTCCTACGAGCAGTACTTC.

J is TRBJ2-4 and V is TRBV2; 12 nucleotides match TRBD1. This CDR3 comprises 15 residues. Germline V CDR1 and CDR2: SNHLY, FYNNEI. The ends lost 3 bases at V and 7 bases at J; junction bases unmatched: 4. The CDR3: CASSDPGTGGNIQYF. CDR3 nucleotides: TGTGCCAGCAGTGATCCGGGGACAGGGGGCAACATTCAGTACTTC.

This sequence joins TRBV6-1 and TRBJ1-5; maybe TRBD1 (5 bases). The CDR3 sequence is 15 residues long. Between the trimmed V and J ends, which lost 6 bases and 0 bases, there was a span of 12 bases. Germline-derived CDR1 and CDR2 are MNHNS and SASEGT. The chain's CDR3 is CASSFRQSSNQPQHF. The CDR3 DNA reads TGTGCCAGCAGCTTTAGACAGTCTAGCAATCAGCCCCAGCATTTT.

This chain connects TRBV9 to TRBJ1-4, with D unclear. V was trimmed by 3 bases and J by 3 bases, leaving 9 bases between them. The length of the CDR3 is 14 residues. The germline gives CDR1 SGDLS, CDR2 YYNGEE. The CDR3 spells CASSGREANEKLFF. CDR3 in DNA: TGTGCCAGCAGCGGCCGGGAGGCTAATGAAAAACTGTTTTTT.

V is TRBV5-1 and J is TRBJ2-2; 9 bases agree with TRBD1. V shed 0 bases and J 0 bases; nucleotides not matched to a gene: 6. There are 18 residues in the CDR3. Germline V CDR1 and CDR2: SGHRS, YFSETQ. CDR3 region: CASSLGNRGHANTGELFF. Written as DNA, the CDR3 is TGCGCCAGCAGCTTGGGCAACAGGGGGCACGCGAACACCGGGGAGCTGTTTTTT.

A few counts support this clone. The chain couples TRBV7-8 to TRBJ2-7; a weak D match, TRBD2 (5 bases). The length of the CDR3 is 16 residues. Germline V gene lookup returns CDR1 SGHVS and CDR2 FQNEAQ. With 0 bases removed from V and 2 bases from J, the gap between germline ends came to 14 bases. CDR3 region: CASSLALKERAYEQYF. CDR3 DNA: TGTGCCAGCAGCTTAGCGCTTAAGGAGAGGGCCTACGAGCAGTACTTC.

The chain carries TRBV4-2 and TRBJ1-2; D is uncertain. The CDR3 has 14 residues. The germline V gene encodes CDR1 LGHNA and CDR2 YNFKEQ. The V gene lost 4 bases and the J gene lost 4 bases, with 13 bases spanning the gap. CDR3 bases: TGTGCCAGCAGCCCGTTCGACAACCTCTATGGCTACACCTTC. Residues: CASSPFDNLYGYTF.

This clone was seen a few times. Here the CDR3 DNA reads TGTGCCTGGGCGGGGGATTCCTACGAGCAGTACTTC. Amino acids: CAWAGDSYEQYF. The chain uses TRBV30 and TRBJ2-7, with 7 bases aligning to TRBD2. V shed 5 bases and J 1 base; nucleotides not matched to a gene: 2. Germline V gene lookup returns CDR1 GTSNPN and CDR2 SVGIG (reference sequence). This CDR3 has 12 amino acids.

The CDR3 loop is CASSQTTGSYGYTF. The CDR3 bases are TGCGCCAGCAGCCAAACAACAGGCTCTTATGGCTACACCTTC. This sequence joins TRBV4-3 and TRBJ1-2; tentative D call: TRBD1 (5 bases). The germline gives CDR1 LGHNA, CDR2 YSLEER. This CDR3 is built from 14 residues. Trimming shortened V by 2 bases and J by 5 bases, and 12 bases separated the two germline ends.

As regards this clone: Sequence at one end of the junction differs from germline and may be a read error. The chain employs TRBV6-1 and TRBJ1-4; 10 bases line up with TRBD1. The CDR3 spans 16 residues. CDR1 is MNHNS and CDR2 is SASEGT in the germline V gene. CDR3: CASREGFGTGDEKLFF. CDR3 sequence (DNA): TGTGCCAGCAGGGAAGGATTCGGGACAGGGGATGAAAAACTGTTTTTT.

The rearrangement uses TRBV7-9 and TRBJ2-2; weak D call: TRBD2 (5 bases). Germline V gene data show CDR1 as SEHNR and CDR2 as FQNEAQ (reference sequence). The CDR3 length is 16 residues. V was clipped by 5 bases and J by 8 bases, with 21 bases between them. The CDR3 reads CASSRPGETPEGELFF. CDR3 bases: TGTGCCAGCAGCCGCCCTGGGGAGACCCCCGAGGGGGAGCTGTTTTTT. The full variable domain, its missing parts supplied by reference TRBV7-9 and TRBJ2-2, is DTGVSQNPRHKITKRGQNVTFRCDPISEHNRLYWYRQTLGQGPEFLTYFQNEAQLEKSRLLSDRFSAERPKGSFSTLEIQRTEQGDSAMYLCASSRPGETPEGELFFGEGSRLTVL.

The chain carries TRBV10-3 and TRBJ1-2; 11 bases map to TRBD1. With 10 bases clipped from V and 2 bases from J, the junction kept 3 bases outside the gene matches. The CDR3 sequence is 13 residues long. In germline, CDR1 is ENHRY, CDR2 SYGVKD. This chain's CDR3 is CATRDRGNYGYTF. The CDR3 DNA sequence: TGTGCCACCAGGGACAGGGGGAACTATGGCTACACCTTC.

The V call is TRBV28, the J call TRBJ1-2; the D gene is possibly TRBD1 (6 bases). Germline V gene sequence: CDR1 MDHEN, CDR2 SYDVKM. Between the trimmed V and J ends, which lost 2 bases and 6 bases, there was a span of 13 bases. The CDR3 is made up of 14 amino acids. The CDR3 nucleotides are TGTGCCAGCAGTTTAGGACAGCGTGGAGATGGCTACACCTTC. As protein: CASSLGQRGDGYTF.

The chain recombines TRBV18 with TRBJ2-5, with D maybe TRBD2 (6 bases). The CDR3 spans 16 residues. Per germline, CDR1 KGHSH and CDR2 LQKENI. V was cut by 0 bases and J by 2 bases, with 13 bases left in between. In nucleotides, the CDR3 is TGTGCCAGCTCACCACCGGGACTCCGGTTACAAGAGACCCAGTACTTC. It is translated as CASSPPGLRLQETQYF.

V is TRBV2 and J is TRBJ2-1, with 7 positions matching TRBD2. The germline gives CDR1 SNHLY, CDR2 FYNNEI. CDR3 length equals 14 residues. The V segment lost 7 bases and the J segment 4 bases; nucleotides outside the gene matches: 7. The CDR3 DNA follows: TGTGCCAGCAAAGCGGGGCAACAATACAATGAGCAGTTCTTC. It yields the protein CASKAGQQYNEQFF.

This chain links TRBV9 with TRBJ2-3, with D maybe TRBD2 (6 bases). V was clipped by 5 bases and J by 3 bases, with 7 bases between them. CDR1 and CDR2 from the germline V gene are SGDLS and YYNGEE. The CDR3 contains 12 residues. The CDR3 protein is CASRGGTDTQYF. The CDR3 DNA is TGTGCCAGCAGGGGGGGTACAGATACGCAGTATTTT.

For the CDR3, the DNA is TGCAGTGCTTGGGGCCCGGGGGGCTACACCTTC. This gives the protein CSAWGPGGYTF. V usage is TRBV20-1 and J usage is TRBJ1-2, with D maybe TRBD1 (5 bases). The germline CDR1 and CDR2 sequences are DFQATT and SNEGSKA (reference sequence). The CDR3 contains 11 residues. V lost 5 bases to trimming and J lost 8 bases, with 12 bases between them.

The chain uses TRBV27 and TRBJ2-2; 9 positions match TRBD1. V shed 5 bases, J shed 5 bases, and the junction held 9 bases outside the gene matches. Germline V gives CDR1 MNHEY, CDR2 SMNVEV (reference sequence). CDR3 length equals 16 residues. For the CDR3, the DNA is TGTGCCAGCAGTAAGAGGGACAGGGTGGTTACCGGGGAGCTGTTTTTT. The encoded protein is CASSKRDRVVTGELFF.

This chain joins TRBV30 and TRBJ2-3; 7 nucleotides line up with TRBD1. This CDR3 comprises 16 residues. Germline V lookup: CDR1 GTSNPN, CDR2 SVGIG (reference sequence). J was trimmed by 0 bases and V by 1 base; bases with no gene match: 7. CDR3 DNA sequence: TGTGCCTGGAGTGCATACAGGGGAGCTAGCACAGATACGCAGTATTTT. It encodes CAWSAYRGASTDTQYF. The full variable domain, its missing parts supplied by reference TRBV30 and TRBJ2-3, is SQTIHQWPATLVQPVGSPLSLECTVEGTSNPNLYWYRQAAGRGLQLLFYSVGIGQISSEVPQNLSASRPQDRQFILSSKKLLLSDSGFYLCAWSAYRGASTDTQYFGPGTRLTVL.

This clone was seen a single time. The CDR3 bases are TGTGCCAGCAGCTACCGGGCTAGCGAGACCTACGAGCAGTACTTC. Translation gives CASSYRASETYEQYF. The chain links TRBV7-2 to TRBJ2-7; possibly TRBD2 for D (6 bases). Germline CDR1 and CDR2: SGHTA and FQGNSA. The germline V and J ends were trimmed by 4 bases and 2 bases, with 15 bases remaining between them. CDR3 length equals 15 residues.